This T cell receptor (beta chain) came from a study of blood T cell repertoires in COVID-19. The overall study: The cDNA or gDNA used as material had been derived from T cells, B-cell-depleted T cells, or PBMCs.

The protocol was immunoSEQ multiplex PCR, while the TCRdb copy is restricted to in-frame clones and leaves out a portion. The table records 150,000 or so clones, around 87% of them present only once. Each exposed participant met a COVID-19 case in the 2 weeks preceding study entry. This clonotype was sampled from a woman in her thirties or forties who had been exposed to COVID-19. Sequences were obtained from PBMCs or T cells enriched from blood (not recorded which).

CDR3 in amino acids: CASSFNSGSSYGYTF. CDR3 coding DNA: TGTGCCAGCAGCTTTAACAGTGGGTCTTCTTATGGCTACACCTTC. The chain carries TRBV7-9 and TRBJ1-2; D is ambiguous. The CDR3 has 15 residues. Trimming took off 3 bases at V and 5 bases at J, with 16 bases between the two ends. From germline, CDR1 is SEHNR and CDR2 FQNEAQ (reference sequence).